Sequencing of this T cell receptor (beta chain) was carried out in a study of T cells in Graves' hyperthyroidism and ophthalmopathy (dated 2019 in TCRdb). Looking at the study overall: Peripheral blood was sampled at the time of initial diagnosis, prior to any treatment. To identify TCR V-J signatures that set the groups apart, the researchers used a discovery cohort of 95 to 100 patients, made up of 43 with Graves' ophthalmopathy and some 55 with stable Graves' hyperthyroidism. An independent validation cohort of 18 to 20 hyperthyroidism patients and 15 or so patients who later progressed to ophthalmopathy tested prospective prediction of ophthalmopathy. The roughly 90 discovery patients were divided at random into training and test sets in a 7:3 ratio. Thyroid tissue and blood T-cell repertoires from over 5 Graves' hyperthyroidism patients were also compared in the study. After sampling, hyperthyroidism patients received methimazole starting at 30 mg daily, and ophthalmopathy patients received high-dose intravenous methylprednisolone. The paper describes TCR Vbeta CDR3 sequencing of about 140 peripheral blood samples, made up of about 40 ophthalmopathy patients, 70 to 75 hyperthyroidism patients and approximately 17 progressor patients.

Stable Graves' hyperthyroidism was defined as the absence of progression to ophthalmopathy over 18 months of follow-up. The hyperthyroidism patients were between 18 and 65 years old and newly diagnosed, with a disease duration of less than 2 months. Exclusion was applied to patients with uncontrolled infections, other autoimmune diseases, pregnancy or lactation. Diagnoses were established on the basis of clinical symptoms, serum thyroxine and TRAb, thyroid ultrasound, and orbital computed tomography. PBMCs were isolated from 10 ml of fresh peripheral blood by Ficoll-Paque density gradient centrifugation. Trizol reagent was used to extract total RNA, and RNA quality was then checked on an Agilent 2100 Bioanalyzer. This clonotype was recorded many times. Its recognized antigen is unknown. Base qualities are not at hand, and no much larger clone is one base apart. V is cut by 5 bases and J by 3 bases, and the space between the germline ends is 6 bases. The CDR3 runs 12 amino acids, cysteine and phenylalanine included. Left in the record is the CDR3 DNA by itself, 36 bases read in frame from the first base.

What the research found in general, with its limitations: Blood samples also contained most of the expanded thyroid clonotypes (frequency above 0.001), which suggests that blood repertoires may reflect thyroid immune responses. A model built on a 13 V-J signature distinguished ophthalmopathy from stable hyperthyroidism, reaching 85% to 90% sensitivity and around 81% specificity in cross-validation and 80%/75% in testing. In validation, progression to ophthalmopathy was predicted by the model with 65% to 71% sensitivity and nearly 75% specificity, a median of approximately 6.5 months before onset. No statistical method was used to set the sample size in advance, and investigators knew the group allocation.

TCR beta CDR3 regions were amplified from RNA transcripts. The first round of RT-PCR for the TCR CDR3 was performed with the HTBI primer set and the Qiagen OneStep RT-PCR kit. The libraries were constructed in a second round of multiplex PCR and then size-selected and purified. Paired-end sequencing of the libraries was performed with 100 bp reads on an Illumina HiSeq2000. The paper's processing steps were these. Raw data were processed with SOAPnuke, discarding reads with adapters, uncalled bases, mean Phred below 15, or no exact constant-primer or identifier match. High-quality paired reads were merged with COPE v1.2.5, and unique nucleotide sequences were defined as clonotypes. Clonotypes were aligned to IMGT TRBV, TRBD and TRBJ reference segments using MiTCR v1.1. Analysis was restricted to V-J combinations with a frequency above 0.0001, which covered 99.2% of repertoires. The TCS score was defined as the ratio of F50 (clonal expansion) to E x V (chaos), calculated using BLOSUM62-based TCRdist between CDR3 peptides within each V-J. Welch's t-statistics and random forest reduced roughly 540 V-J features to 13, which were used in a naive Bayes classifier (R e1071). TCRdb reanalyzed the raw reads on its own, using fastp at Q25 for trimming and MiXCR for clone calling, and kept in-frame beta chains. Duplicate CDR3 protein sequences are folded into a single record with the most common DNA and genes. Here the V and J calls rest on TCRdb's processing, not on the authors' analysis. The sample table shows roughly 700,000 distinct CDR3 sequences, and approximately 14% are seen once. The ten largest make up approximately 10% of the sample.

The chain employs TRBV12-3 or TRBV12-4 and TRBJ2-3; too little of a D gene remains to name it. This receptor was identified in a woman aged 18-30 years with Graves' hyperthyroidism. The sample was blood. The sequenced DNA is TGTGCCAGCAGTCCCAAAACAGATACGCAGTATTTT. Its protein is CASSPKTDTQYF.